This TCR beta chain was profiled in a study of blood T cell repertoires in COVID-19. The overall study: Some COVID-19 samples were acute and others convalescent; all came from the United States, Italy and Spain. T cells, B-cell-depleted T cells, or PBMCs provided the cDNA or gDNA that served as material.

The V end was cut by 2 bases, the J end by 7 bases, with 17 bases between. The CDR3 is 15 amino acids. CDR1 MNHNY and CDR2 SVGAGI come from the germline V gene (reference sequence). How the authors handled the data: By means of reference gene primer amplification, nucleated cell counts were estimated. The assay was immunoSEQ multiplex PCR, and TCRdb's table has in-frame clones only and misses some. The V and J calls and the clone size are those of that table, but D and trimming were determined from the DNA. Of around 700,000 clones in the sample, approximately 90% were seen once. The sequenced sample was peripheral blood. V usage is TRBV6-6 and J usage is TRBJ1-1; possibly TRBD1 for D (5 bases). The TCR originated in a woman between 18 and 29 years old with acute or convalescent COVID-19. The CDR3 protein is CASSYASFRGGEAFF. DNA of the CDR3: TGTGCCAGCAGTTACGCCTCTTTTAGGGGCGGTGAAGCTTTCTTT.